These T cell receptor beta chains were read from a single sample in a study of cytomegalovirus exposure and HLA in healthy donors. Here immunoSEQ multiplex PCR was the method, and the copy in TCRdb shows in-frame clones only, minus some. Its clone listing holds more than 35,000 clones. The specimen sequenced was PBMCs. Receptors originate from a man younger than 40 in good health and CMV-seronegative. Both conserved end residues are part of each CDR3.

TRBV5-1	CASSSWTRSQETQYF
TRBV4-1	CASSLSGDPFSYEQYF
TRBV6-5	CASSYSSLAKNIQYF
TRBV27	CASSSHSGTGDGEQYF
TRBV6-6	CASSYGGQQIQPQHF
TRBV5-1	CASSSLAGGTRDTQYF
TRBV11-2	CASSLLAGVPISYNEQFF
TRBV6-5	CASSRTGYEQYF
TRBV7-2	CASSLGGGRSDGYTF
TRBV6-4	CASSEEEEFFKDVKDQPQHF
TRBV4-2	CASSQEWTSTDEQYF
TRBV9	CASSVDVGNYGYTF
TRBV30	CAWKRLEVGEQYF
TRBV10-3	CASLKAGNEQFF
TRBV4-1	CASSQSGENYEQYF
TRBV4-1	CASSQDSGNQPQHF
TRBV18	CASSFLADRGHTEAFF
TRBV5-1	CASSLGQSPISGNTIYF
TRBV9	CASSGRLAGSTDTQYF
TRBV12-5	CASGLGGLAGAHRGHEQYF
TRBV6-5	CASSSGQNYGYTF
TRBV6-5	CASRFSGRALETQYF
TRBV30	CAFLSFQSIGGYGYTF
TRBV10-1	CASSEPGHRTYNSPLHF
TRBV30	CAWSVDYTQYF
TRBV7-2	CASSLGTGRGLNQPQHF
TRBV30	CARTGGSMNTEAFF
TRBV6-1	CASSADGTDLLSYGYTF
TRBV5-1	CASSLSGQGHQETQYF
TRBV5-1	CASSTDGAGDYTF
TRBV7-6	CASSSLTDRAHEQYF
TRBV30	CALFRGRLRAGANVLTF
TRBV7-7	CASSLTGTGEETQYF
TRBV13	CASSLATGMGAGEAFF
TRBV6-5	CASSYSSTNYGYTF
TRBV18	CASSPGGDTEAFF
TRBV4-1	CASSQGLNYNSPLHF
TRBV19	CASSYEDGNQPQHF
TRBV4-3	CASSQTPGQQLPYEQYF
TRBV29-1	CSASSGVGAYGYTF
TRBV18	CASSPQRPAQGSLGYTF
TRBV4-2	CASSLGLVHEQYF
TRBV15	CATSRVVIAGNEQYF
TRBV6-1	CASSEGRGGFEKLFF
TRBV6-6	CASSSGQGADTQYF
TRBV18	CASSPFGPGGNQPQHF
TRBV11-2	CASSRDSVSYEQYF
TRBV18	CASSPLRGGEKLFF
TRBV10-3	CAISGGAGAYNEQFF
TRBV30	CAWRELGQLNTEAFF
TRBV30	CAWNRAGGPTDTQYF
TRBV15	CATSTSRSLNTEAFF